Here is one TCR beta chain with its context. This clonotype occurred many times. What antigen it recognizes has not been identified. Qualities for individual bases were not recorded, and no much larger clone is one base off. These data belong to a study of T cells in Graves' hyperthyroidism and ophthalmopathy (dated by TCRdb to the late 2010s). Regarding the study in general: Peripheral blood samples were taken at initial diagnosis, before any treatment was given. Whether ophthalmopathy could be predicted prospectively was tested in an independent validation cohort made up of 18 to 20 hyperthyroidism patients plus 17 patients who later progressed to ophthalmopathy. According to the paper, TCR Vbeta CDR3 sequencing was carried out on 120 to 150 peripheral blood samples, which came from fewer than 50 ophthalmopathy, about 75 hyperthyroidism and roughly 17 progressor patients. To identify distinguishing TCR V-J signatures, a discovery cohort of about a hundred patients was used, comprising roughly 45 with Graves' ophthalmopathy and about 59 with stable Graves' hyperthyroidism. The 95 to 100 discovery patients were randomly split 7:3 into training and test sets. Thyroid tissue and blood T-cell repertoires from six Graves' hyperthyroidism patients were also compared in the study. Following sampling, methimazole starting at 30 mg daily was given to hyperthyroidism patients, and high-dose intravenous methylprednisolone was given to ophthalmopathy patients. Beyond this particular receptor, the publication reports: In validation, progression to ophthalmopathy was predicted by the model with nearly 71% sensitivity and roughly 72% specificity, a median of roughly 6 months before onset. Most expanded thyroid clonotypes (frequency above 0.001) were also found in blood, which suggests that blood repertoires may mirror thyroid immune responses. Sample size was not statistically predetermined, and investigators were not blinded to group allocation. A model built on a 13 V-J signature distinguished ophthalmopathy from stable hyperthyroidism, reaching roughly 88% sensitivity and 81.08% specificity in cross-validation and 80%/75% in testing.

Ophthalmopathy patients had moderately to severely active disease, with a Clinical Activity Score of 3 or more, a NOSPECS grade of 4 or more, and a disease duration of less than 3 months. Any patient with an uncontrolled infection, another autoimmune disease, pregnancy or lactation was excluded. Diagnoses were established on the basis of clinical symptoms, serum thyroxine and TRAb, thyroid ultrasound, and orbital computed tomography. Ficoll-Paque density gradient centrifugation was used to isolate PBMCs from approximately 10 ml of fresh peripheral blood. Trizol reagent was used to extract total RNA, and RNA quality was then checked on an Agilent 2100 Bioanalyzer. The CDR3 holds 12 amino acids from the cysteine to the phenylalanine. The DNA shown is the 36-base CDR3, in frame from base 1. CDR1 and CDR2, looked up from the germline V gene, are ENHRY and SYGVKD. V sheds 6 bases and J sheds 2 bases, leaving 7 bases between their ends.

Amplification of TCR beta CDR3 regions was carried out from RNA transcripts. A first-round RT-PCR of the TCR CDR3 used the HTBI primer set with the Qiagen OneStep RT-PCR kit. A second multiplex PCR round built the libraries, followed by size selection and purification. Paired-end sequencing of the libraries was performed with 100 bp reads on an Illumina HiSeq2000. The paper's processing steps were these. Raw data were processed with SOAPnuke, discarding reads with adapters, uncalled bases, mean Phred below 15, or no exact constant-primer or identifier match. High-quality paired reads were merged using COPE v1.2.5, and each unique nucleotide sequence was defined as a clonotype. MiTCR v1.1 was used to align clonotypes to the IMGT TRBV, TRBD and TRBJ reference segments. The analysis was restricted to V-J combinations with a frequency above 0.0001, which together covered just over 98% of the repertoires. The TCS score was defined as F50 (clonal expansion) divided by E x V (chaos), with BLOSUM62-based TCRdist calculated between CDR3 peptides within each V-J. Welch's t-statistics and random forest reduced 450 to 600 V-J features to 10 to 15, which were used in a naive Bayes classifier (R e1071). TCRdb cleaned the public reads at Q25 with fastp, built clones with MiXCR and kept in-frame beta chains. Under each unique CDR3 protein, matching rows form one entry showing the most common genes and DNA. TCRdb's processing, not the authors' own work, is the source of the V and J calls. Within this sample are 660,000 or so distinct CDR3 sequences, with about 20% of them counted one time only. The ten largest account for about 34% of the sample.

This chain is built from TRBV10-3 and TRBJ1-2; a confident D gene designation cannot be given. Material for sequencing was blood. The clonotype originates from a man in his thirties or forties with Graves' ophthalmopathy. The CDR3 protein sequence reads: CAIREENYGYTF. The DNA reads as follows: TGTGCCATCAGGGAGGAAAACTATGGCTACACCTTC.